The 25 T cell receptor beta chains below all came from one sample that was sequenced in a study of T cell changes during pregnancy in multiple sclerosis. The data were produced by immunoSEQ multiplex PCR, yet TCRdb's version contains in-frame clones alone and is incomplete. This table has around 45,000 clones, 80% to 90% appearing once. This sample comprised CD8+ T cells from peripheral blood mononuclear cells, obtained in the second trimester of pregnancy. These receptors all stem from a female donor with multiple sclerosis, enrolled in a pregnancy study.

The chain employs TRBV11-2 and TRBJ2-3; D possibly corresponds to TRBD2 (5 bases). The germline V gene has CDR1 SGHAT and CDR2 FQNNGV. Trimming shortened V by 5 bases and J by 0 bases, and 15 bases separated the two germline ends. There are 16 residues in the CDR3. The CDR3 DNA sequence: TGTGCCAGCAGCCCCCTAGGAGCGGCTAGCACAGATACGCAGTATTTT. Its translation is CASSPLGAASTDTQYF.

This rearrangement joins TRBV28 to TRBJ1-1; possibly TRBD1 for D (5 bases). The CDR3 has 15 amino acids. Trimming removed 9 bases at V and 4 bases at J, with 21 bases between. The germline V gene encodes CDR1 MDHEN and CDR2 SYDVKM. CDR3 DNA: TGTGCCAGTACCCTCCTTCGGAATGGGGCCACTGAAGCTTTCTTT. Residues: CASTLLRNGATEAFF.

The CDR3 loop reads CASSAEQGSFYGYTF. In DNA form, the CDR3 reads TGCGCCAGCAGCGCAGAACAGGGATCGTTCTATGGCTACACCTTC. The chain has TRBV4-1 and TRBJ1-2; D is possibly TRBD1 (6 bases). The CDR3 loop spans 15 amino acids. The germline gives CDR1 MGHRA, CDR2 YSYEKL. V lost 5 bases, J lost 4 bases, and 17 bases lay in between.

This chain connects TRBV11-2 to TRBJ1-1; the D is unclear. The ends were cut back, 3 bases at V and 0 bases at J, with 11 bases in the middle. The CDR3 is made up of 15 amino acids. CDR1 is SGHAT, CDR2 FQNNGV, per germline. CDR3 sequence: CASSFGGLMNTEAFF. The CDR3 DNA follows: TGTGCCAGCAGCTTTGGAGGGCTCATGAACACTGAAGCTTTCTTT.

The chain uses TRBV9 and TRBJ1-2; D is perhaps TRBD1 (5 bases). Germline CDR1 SGDLS, CDR2 YYNGEE. V shed 4 bases and J shed 3 bases, with 19 bases lying between them. The CDR3 is 16 residues long. CDR3 coding DNA: TGTGCCAGCAGCCCCGGTTCCTGGGGGGATGACTATGGCTACACCTTC. Translating gives CASSPGSWGDDYGYTF. Based on the CDR3 plus reference TRBV9 and TRBJ1-2, the full variable domain is DSGVTQTPKHLITATGQRVTLRCSPRSGDLSVYWYQQSLDQGLQFLIQYYNGEERAKGNILERFSAQQFPDLHSELNLSSLELGDSALYFCASSPGSWGDDYGYTFGSGTRLTVV.

The chain is built from TRBV5-4 and TRBJ2-3, with TRBD2 as a possible D gene (6 bases). Per germline, CDR1 SGHNT and CDR2 YYREEE (reference sequence). The CDR3 totals 18 residues. Trimming took off 0 bases at V and 2 bases at J, with 19 bases between the two ends. CDR3 in DNA: TGTGCCAGCAGCTTGGTACCTTTAGCGGACCGATACACAGATACGCAGTATTTT. It is translated as CASSLVPLADRYTDTQYF.

The table lists this clone with a count of one. The rearrangement links TRBV7-8 to TRBJ2-7, with D maybe TRBD1 (6 bases). Trimming stripped 3 bases from V and 3 bases from J, with 9 bases between. CDR1 and CDR2 from the germline V gene are SGHVS and FQNEAQ. This CDR3 spans 13 amino acids. CDR3 DNA sequence: TGTGCCAGCAGCTTGGCAGGGGACTACGAGCAGTACTTC. It yields the protein CASSLAGDYEQYF. Based on the CDR3 plus reference TRBV7-8 and TRBJ2-7, the full variable domain is GAGVSQSPRYKVAKRGQDVALRCDPISGHVSLFWYQQALGQGPEFLTYFQNEAQLDKSGLPSDRFFAERPEGSVSTLKIQRTQQEDSAVYLCASSLAGDYEQYFGPGTRLTVT.

This chain links TRBV10-2 with TRBJ2-7, with D possibly matching TRBD1 (5 bases). Germline values: CDR1 WSHSY, CDR2 SAAADI. Between the trimmed V and J ends, which lost 3 bases and 5 bases, there was a span of 14 bases. The CDR3 has 14 residues. The CDR3: CASSDQMTVDEQYF. The CDR3 bases are TGCGCCAGCAGTGACCAAATGACAGTCGACGAGCAGTACTTC.

This clone has more than one count but fewer than ten. The chain joins TRBV2 to TRBJ2-7; 13 positions agree with TRBD2. J gave up 3 bases and V 6 bases, and 2 bases lay outside the gene matches. Germline CDR1 is SNHLY and CDR2 is FYNNEI. The CDR3 runs to 14 residues. The CDR3 here is CASRGTSGVYEQYF. CDR3 in DNA: TGTGCCAGCAGAGGGACTAGCGGGGTCTACGAGCAGTACTTC.

The CDR3 here is CASSPVAGELTGANVLTF. CDR3 in DNA: TGTGCCAGCAGCCCCGTGGCGGGGGAGCTTACTGGGGCCAACGTCCTGACTTTC. V gene TRBV4-2 combines with J gene TRBJ2-6, with 7 nucleotides matching TRBD2. Germline V gene sequence: CDR1 LGHNA, CDR2 YNFKEQ. Trimming cost V 4 bases and J 2 bases; bases outside gene matches: 11. This CDR3 has 18 amino acids.

This sequence joins TRBV27 and TRBJ1-2, with 8 bases matching TRBD1. The CDR3 runs 14 residues. Germline CDR1 and CDR2: MNHEY and SMNVEV (reference sequence). After removal of 7 bases from V and 8 bases from J, the junction contained 12 bases not matched to a gene. CDR3 in DNA: TGTGCCAGCACTCGGACAGGGACCCTCGAAGGCTACACCTTC. This codes for CASTRTGTLEGYTF.

This clone has just one count. For the CDR3, the DNA is TGTGCCAGTAGAGCCCGGGGAGGGCACACTGAAGCTTTCTTT. It yields the protein CASRARGGHTEAFF. The V and J genes are TRBV19 and TRBJ1-1; D gene ambiguous. CDR1 LNHDA and CDR2 SQIVND come from the germline V gene (reference sequence). The V end lost 6 bases, the J end lost 3 bases, and 14 bases lay between the germline ends. The CDR3 extends over 14 amino acids.

V is TRBV18 and J is TRBJ2-1, with a tentative D call TRBD2 (5 bases). CDR1 is KGHSH, CDR2 LQKENI, per germline. CDR3 length: 12 amino acids. The V gene lost 2 bases and the J gene lost 8 bases, with 7 bases spanning the gap. The DNA for the CDR3 is TGTGCCAGCTCACCAAGAGCGGATGAGCAGTTCTTC. This translates into CASSPRADEQFF.

The chain couples TRBV2 to TRBJ1-1; tentative D call: TRBD1 (5 bases). Germline V gene sequence: CDR1 SNHLY, CDR2 FYNNEI. V was trimmed by 4 bases and J by 7 bases, leaving 19 bases between them. This CDR3 is 15 amino acids long. CDR3 bases: TGTGCCAGCAGTGGTTTCGGGGGGGAGGGTGGTGAAGCTTTCTTT. Translating it yields CASSGFGGEGGEAFF.

This chain connects TRBV6-5 to TRBJ1-2; 7 bases match TRBD1. J was trimmed by 4 bases and V by 10 bases; bases with no gene match: 6. There are 12 residues in the CDR3. Germline V gene lookup returns CDR1 MNHEY and CDR2 SVGAGI. The CDR3 sequence: CATGQDAYGYTF. As DNA, the CDR3 is TGTGCCACAGGACAGGACGCCTATGGCTACACCTTC.

This chain's CDR3 is CASSENRRGHQPQHF. Written as DNA, the CDR3 is TGTGCCAGCAGTGAAAATCGGAGGGGTCATCAGCCCCAGCATTTT. This chain uses TRBV6-1 with TRBJ1-5, with TRBD1 as a possible D gene (5 bases). V shed 2 bases and J shed 5 bases, with 13 bases lying between them. The CDR3 has 15 residues. Germline-derived CDR1 and CDR2 are MNHNS and SASEGT.

V usage is TRBV7-6 and J usage is TRBJ1-5; TRBD1 matches at 7 bases. J lost 0 bases, V lost 1 base, and 12 bases had no gene match. Germline loops: CDR1 SGHVS, CDR2 FNYEAQ. The CDR3 totals 19 residues. The CDR3 sequence is CASSLEIPGTEYSNQPQHF. Written as DNA, the CDR3 is TGTGCCAGCAGCTTAGAAATACCCGGGACAGAATATAGCAATCAGCCCCAGCATTTT.

V usage is TRBV7-8 and J usage is TRBJ2-5; the D gene is possibly TRBD1 (5 bases). Germline V gives CDR1 SGHVS, CDR2 FQNEAQ. CDR3 length: 15 amino acids. The ends were cut back, 5 bases at V and 1 base at J, with 14 bases in the middle. The CDR3 coding sequence is TGTGCCAGCAGCGTCACCCAGGGTCTCCAAGAGACCCAGTACTTC. It specifies CASSVTQGLQETQYF.

The chain combines TRBV7-3 with TRBJ1-3, with 7 nucleotides matching TRBD1. J was trimmed by 4 bases and V by 3 bases; bases with no gene match: 3. The germline V gene has CDR1 SGHTA and CDR2 FQGTGA. This CDR3 contains 14 residues. The CDR3 spells CASSFTGAGNTIYF. The CDR3 DNA reads as TGTGCCAGCAGCTTTACAGGGGCAGGAAACACCATATATTTT.

The DNA for the CDR3 is TGTGCCAGCAGCTTAGATACTTATAGCAATCAGCCCCAGCATTTT. Residues: CASSLDTYSNQPQHF. This chain connects TRBV7-6 to TRBJ1-5; D unresolved. Germline-derived CDR1 and CDR2 are SGHVS and FNYEAQ. The CDR3 runs to 15 residues. Trimming cost V 1 base and J 0 bases, with 7 bases left between them.

This rearrangement joins TRBV13 to TRBJ2-5, with D possibly TRBD1 on 6 matching bases. Germline loops: CDR1 PRHDT, CDR2 FYEKMQ (reference sequence). V lost 4 bases and J 5 bases, leaving 14 bases between the germline ends. This CDR3 is 14 amino acids long. CDR3 DNA: TGTGCCAGCAGCTCGGACAGTCCCGGGGAGACCCAGTACTTC. Residues: CASSSDSPGETQYF. Complete variable domain (other parts from reference TRBV13 and TRBJ2-5): AAGVIQSPRHLIKEKRETATLKCYPIPRHDTVYWYQQGPGQDPQFLISFYEKMQSDKGSIPDRFSAQQFSDYHSELNMSSLELGDSALYFCASSSDSPGETQYFGPGTRLLVL.

The CDR3 is CASSITSGTGANVLTF. CDR3 nucleotide sequence: TGTGCCAGTAGTATCACTAGCGGGACTGGGGCCAACGTCCTGACTTTC. V and J are TRBV19 and TRBJ2-6, with 10 bases identical to TRBD2. Germline values: CDR1 LNHDA, CDR2 SQIVND (reference sequence). The CDR3 length is 16 residues. J gave up 2 bases and V 3 bases, and 1 base lay outside the gene matches.

V usage is TRBV10-1 and J usage is TRBJ2-3, with TRBD2 identical over 9 bases. Germline lookup yields CDR1 WNHNN and CDR2 SYGVQD (reference sequence). The length of the CDR3 is 16 residues. With V trimmed by 2 bases and J by 1 base, 4 bases remained unmatched. CDR3 sequence reads: CASSEERGVRTDTQYF. In DNA form, the CDR3 reads TGCGCCAGCAGTGAGGAGCGGGGGGTGCGCACAGATACGCAGTATTTT.

The chain links TRBV19 to TRBJ2-2; TRBD1 matches 7 bases. This CDR3 has 17 residues. CDR1 is LNHDA and CDR2 is SQIVND in the germline V gene (reference sequence). V was clipped by 7 bases and J by 2 bases; unmatched bases: 13. The CDR3 loop is CASTHDWDSVNTGELFF. The CDR3 nucleotides read TGTGCCAGTACCCATGATTGGGACAGCGTCAACACCGGGGAGCTGTTTTTT.

Here the CDR3 DNA reads TGTGCCAGCATCGAGAAGCGGGGCACAGATACGCAGTATTTT. This codes for CASIEKRGTDTQYF. The chain carries TRBV7-8 and TRBJ2-3, with D tentatively TRBD2 (6 bases). Trimming cost V 7 bases and J 1 base, with 12 bases left between them. Germline loops: CDR1 SGHVS, CDR2 FQNEAQ. The CDR3 runs 14 residues.